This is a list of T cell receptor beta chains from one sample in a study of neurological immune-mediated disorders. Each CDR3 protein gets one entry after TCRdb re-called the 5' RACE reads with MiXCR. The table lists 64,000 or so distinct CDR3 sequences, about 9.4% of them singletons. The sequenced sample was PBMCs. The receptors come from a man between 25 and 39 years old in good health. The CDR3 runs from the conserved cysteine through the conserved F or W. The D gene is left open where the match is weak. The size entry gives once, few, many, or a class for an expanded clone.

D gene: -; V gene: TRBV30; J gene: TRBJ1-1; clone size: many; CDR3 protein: CAWTLVNGLNTEAFF; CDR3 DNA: TGTGCCTGGACCCTCGTAAACGGTTTGAACACTGAAGCTTTCTTT
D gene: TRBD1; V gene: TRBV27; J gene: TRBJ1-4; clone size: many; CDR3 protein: CASRSGGGDNEKLFF; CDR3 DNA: TGTGCCAGCAGGTCAGGGGGCGGTGATAATGAAAAACTGTTTTTT
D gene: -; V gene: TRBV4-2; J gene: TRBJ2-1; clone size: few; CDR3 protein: CASSQVNNEQFF; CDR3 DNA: TGTGCCAGCAGCCAAGTCAATAATGAGCAGTTCTTC
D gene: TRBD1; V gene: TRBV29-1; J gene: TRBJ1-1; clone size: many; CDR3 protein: CSVGQGNTEAFF; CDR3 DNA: TGCAGCGTGGGACAGGGGAACACTGAAGCTTTCTTT
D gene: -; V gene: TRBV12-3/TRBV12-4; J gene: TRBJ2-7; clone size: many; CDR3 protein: CASSFRGTYEQYF; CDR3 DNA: TGTGCCAGCAGTTTTCGGGGAACCTACGAGCAGTACTTC
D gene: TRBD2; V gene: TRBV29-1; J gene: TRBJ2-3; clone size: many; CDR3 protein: CSVERLAGADTQYF; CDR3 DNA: TGCAGCGTTGAAAGGCTAGCGGGAGCTGATACGCAGTATTTT
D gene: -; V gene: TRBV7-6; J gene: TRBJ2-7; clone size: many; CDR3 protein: CASSKWTDYEQYF; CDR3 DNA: TGTGCCAGCAGCAAATGGACAGACTACGAGCAGTACTTC
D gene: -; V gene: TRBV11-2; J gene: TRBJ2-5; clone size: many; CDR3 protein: CASSLPRQFQETQYF; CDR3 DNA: TGTGCCAGCAGCTTACCTAGACAGTTCCAAGAGACCCAGTACTTC
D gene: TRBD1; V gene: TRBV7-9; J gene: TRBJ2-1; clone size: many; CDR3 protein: CASSFKLQGMAGNEQFF; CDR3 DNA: TGTGCCAGCAGCTTCAAGCTACAGGGGATGGCCGGCAATGAGCAGTTCTTC
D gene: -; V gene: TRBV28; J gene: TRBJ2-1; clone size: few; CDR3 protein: CASTGTTYNEQFF; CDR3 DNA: TGTGCCAGCACTGGTACTACGTATAATGAGCAGTTCTTC
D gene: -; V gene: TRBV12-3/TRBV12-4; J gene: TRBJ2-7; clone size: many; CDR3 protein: CASSLGWGSFEQYF; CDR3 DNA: TGTGCCAGCAGTCTAGGATGGGGTTCTTTCGAGCAGTACTTC